These 20 T cell receptor beta chains came from one sample sequenced in a study of beta chain features in type 1 diabetes. The study reverse transcribed the entire isolated RNA, so it sequenced expressed TCRB transcripts. Repertoires were generated with immunoSEQ multiplex PCR, while TCRdb's copy carries only in-frame clones and drops some. In the table there are under 800,000 clones, around 15% of which are singletons. Sequencing was carried out using naive CD4+ T cells from blood. The receptors derive from a man younger than 30 in good health.

The rearrangement links TRBV28 to TRBJ2-1; 7 nucleotides agree with TRBD1. V shed 4 bases, J shed 8 bases, and the junction held 2 bases outside the gene matches. CDR1 and CDR2 from the germline V gene are MDHEN and SYDVKM. This CDR3 comprises 12 residues. The DNA for the CDR3 is TGTGCCAGCAGTTCAACAGGGGATGAGCAGTTCTTC. Encoded protein: CASSSTGDEQFF. The whole variable domain, remainder taken from reference TRBV28 and TRBJ2-1, is DVKVTQSSRYLVKRTGEKVFLECVQDMDHENMFWYRQDPGLGLRLIYFSYDVKMKEKGDIPEGYSVSREKKERFSLILESASTNQTSMYLCASSSTGDEQFFGPGTRLTVL.

The gene calls are TRBV5-1 and TRBJ2-2; 7 nucleotides line up with TRBD1. This CDR3 has 14 amino acids. The junction had 4 bases not matched to a gene; V was cut back by 4 bases and J by 4 bases. Per the germline V gene, CDR1 is SGHRS and CDR2 is YFSETQ. The CDR3 sequence is CASSPGQSTGELFF. Written as DNA, the CDR3 is TGCGCCAGCAGCCCGGGACAGAGCACCGGGGAGCTGTTTTTT.

V usage is TRBV5-4 and J usage is TRBJ1-2, with 9 bases matching TRBD1. Germline V gene data show CDR1 as SGHNT and CDR2 as YYREEE (reference sequence). V lost 0 bases and J lost 8; bases outside the gene matches: 11. The CDR3 runs 16 residues. CDR3 sequence: CASSLATQGAQRGYTF. CDR3 nucleotides: TGTGCCAGCAGCTTGGCAACACAGGGGGCGCAAAGGGGCTACACCTTC.

V usage is TRBV7-2 and J usage is TRBJ1-2; 9 bases agree with TRBD1. J was trimmed by 5 bases and V by 1 base; bases with no gene match: 8. The CDR3 is 16 amino acids. Germline V gene lookup returns CDR1 SGHTA and CDR2 FQGNSA. The DNA for the CDR3 is TGTGCCAGCAGCTTAGGTCAGCCGGGACAGGGTTATGGCTACACCTTC. It specifies CASSLGQPGQGYGYTF.

This clone was seen a few times. The gene calls are TRBV27 and TRBJ2-7; D is unclear. Germline V gives CDR1 MNHEY, CDR2 SMNVEV (reference sequence). CDR3 length equals 16 residues. V was clipped by 3 bases and J by 1 base, with 16 bases between them. Here the CDR3 reads CASSFGERVGSYEQYF. The CDR3 bases are TGTGCCAGCAGTTTTGGGGAACGGGTAGGGTCCTACGAGCAGTACTTC.

This clone occurred a few times. The chain links TRBV4-2 to TRBJ2-1, with D tentatively TRBD1 (8 bases). CDR1 is LGHNA and CDR2 is YNFKEQ in the germline V gene. Trimming took off 5 bases at V and 2 bases at J, with 16 bases between the two ends. The CDR3 covers 16 residues. Here the CDR3 DNA reads TGTGCCAGCAGCTCGACAGGGGAGGGCCCCTACAATGAGCAGTTCTTC. The encoded protein is CASSSTGEGPYNEQFF.

This clone has just a few counts. The chain recombines TRBV5-1 with TRBJ2-6, with no clear D. In germline, CDR1 is SGHRS, CDR2 YFSETQ. This CDR3 region has 14 residues. V gave up 5 bases and J gave up 0 bases, with 6 bases separating them. The CDR3 sequence is CASRGYSGANVLTF. CDR3 sequence (DNA): TGCGCCAGCAGGGGGTACTCTGGGGCCAACGTCCTGACTTTC.

This clone appeared a few times. J is TRBJ2-7 and V is TRBV27; D unclear. The CDR3 totals 11 residues. Germline V gene lookup returns CDR1 MNHEY and CDR2 SMNVEV (reference sequence). V was clipped by 0 bases and J by 6 bases, with 3 bases between them. The CDR3 spells CASSLSGEQYF. The DNA of the CDR3 is TGTGCCAGCAGTTTATCGGGCGAGCAGTACTTC.

This clone was observed a few times. This sequence joins TRBV19 and TRBJ1-2; TRBD1 matches 10 bases. The CDR3 has 13 residues. Unmatched junction bases numbered 6, after V lost 4 bases and J lost 10 bases. Germline CDR1 and CDR2: LNHDA and SQIVND (reference sequence). The DNA of the CDR3 is TGTGCCAGTAGTACCCGGGACAGGGGTTACTACACCTTC. It encodes CASSTRDRGYYTF.

The chain has TRBV7-2 and TRBJ2-3; the D is unclear. The V end was cut by 5 bases, the J end by 0 bases, with 12 bases between. Germline V gene lookup returns CDR1 SGHTA and CDR2 FQGNSA. CDR3 length: 15 residues. The CDR3 region has the DNA TGTGCCAGCAGCCAAAAGTACGATAGCACAGATACGCAGTATTTT. Amino acids: CASSQKYDSTDTQYF.

This chain connects TRBV28 to TRBJ2-7; the D call may be TRBD1 or TRBD2 (6 bases each). The CDR3 contains 17 residues. Germline loops: CDR1 MDHEN, CDR2 SYDVKM. Trimming shortened V by 1 base and J by 1 base, and 17 bases separated the two germline ends. The CDR3 is CASSLFPGGHVSYEQYF. CDR3 bases: TGTGCCAGCAGTTTATTTCCCGGGGGCCACGTATCCTACGAGCAGTACTTC.

This clone was seen a handful of times. The genes are TRBV10-3 and TRBJ2-7, with 7 nucleotides matching TRBD1. CDR1 ENHRY and CDR2 SYGVKD come from the germline V gene. This CDR3 has 15 residues. J gave up 1 base and V 0 bases, and 3 bases lay outside the gene matches. CDR3 protein: CAISESQTGSYEQYF. The DNA of the CDR3 is TGTGCCATCAGTGAGTCCCAGACAGGGTCCTACGAGCAGTACTTC.

This clone was detected only a few times. Other DNA variants within this sample encode the same CDR3. V gene TRBV25-1 combines with J gene TRBJ2-3; D unresolved. Germline lookup yields CDR1 MGHDK and CDR2 SYGVNS. This CDR3 comprises 13 residues. V shed 4 bases and J shed 1 base, with 6 bases lying between them. This CDR3 is CASSVSGTDTQYF. CDR3 nucleotides: TGTGCCAGCAGTGTGTCGGGCACAGATACGCAGTATTTT.

The V gene is TRBV4-2, the J gene TRBJ2-7; D is perhaps TRBD1 (8 bases). Germline V gene data show CDR1 as LGHNA and CDR2 as YNFKEQ. Trimming shortened V by 4 bases and J by 4 bases, and 14 bases separated the two germline ends. CDR3 size: 14 residues. The CDR3 is CASSRGGQAYEQYF. The DNA for the CDR3 is TGTGCCAGCAGCCGGGGGGGACAGGCGTACGAGCAGTACTTC.

The rearrangement uses TRBV7-2 and TRBJ2-6; D gene ambiguous. CDR1 is SGHTA and CDR2 is FQGNSA in the germline V gene. This CDR3 comprises 16 residues. Trimming took 1 base from V and 0 from J, leaving 7 bases between them. CDR3 bases: TGTGCCAGCAGCTTAGGTCTCCTCTCTGGGGCCAACGTCCTGACTTTC. As protein: CASSLGLLSGANVLTF.

This clone showed up just a few times. The rearrangement links TRBV30 to TRBJ1-2, with D possibly matching TRBD1 (5 bases). This CDR3 is 11 amino acids long. CDR1 is GTSNPN and CDR2 is SVGIG in the germline V gene (reference sequence). V was trimmed by 3 bases and J by 11 bases, leaving 13 bases between them. This CDR3 reads CAWRRDGRYTF. The CDR3, as DNA: TGTGCCTGGAGGAGGGACGGACGATACACCTTC.

The sample holds a few counts of this clone. This rearrangement joins TRBV4-1 to TRBJ1-1; no reliable D call. V was clipped by 2 bases and J by 0 bases, with 10 bases between them. This CDR3 is 15 amino acids long. Germline V gives CDR1 MGHRA, CDR2 YSYEKL. CDR3 residues: CASSQRTQMNTEAFF. CDR3 DNA sequence: TGCGCCAGCAGCCAACGAACACAGATGAACACTGAAGCTTTCTTT.

V is TRBV4-1 and J is TRBJ2-7; the match to TRBD1 covers 9 bases. Per the germline V gene, CDR1 is MGHRA and CDR2 is YSYEKL. Trimming cost V 1 base and J 5 bases; bases outside gene matches: 12. This CDR3 has 17 amino acids. The CDR3 DNA reads TGCGCCAGCAGCCAAGTCGTCGGGAGGACAGGGGCCCACGAGCAGTACTTC. Amino acid sequence: CASSQVVGRTGAHEQYF.

This CDR3 is CASSTSGEVQFF. CDR3 DNA sequence: TGTGCCAGTAGTACCTCAGGGGAGGTTCAGTTCTTC. The V gene is TRBV19, the J gene TRBJ2-1; the D gene could be TRBD1 or TRBD2 (6 bases each). V shed 4 bases and J shed 13 bases, with 14 bases lying between them. Per germline, CDR1 LNHDA and CDR2 SQIVND (reference sequence). The CDR3 length is 12 residues.

There are a few counts of this clone. This chain uses TRBV5-1 with TRBJ2-3, with a tentative D call TRBD1 (5 bases). From germline, CDR1 is SGHRS and CDR2 YFSETQ. Trimming removed 5 bases from V and 0 bases from J, with 13 bases in between. This CDR3 is built from 15 residues. The DNA of the CDR3 is TGCGCCAGCAGGACAACAGGCGCTAGCACAGATACGCAGTATTTT. Amino acid sequence: CASRTTGASTDTQYF.